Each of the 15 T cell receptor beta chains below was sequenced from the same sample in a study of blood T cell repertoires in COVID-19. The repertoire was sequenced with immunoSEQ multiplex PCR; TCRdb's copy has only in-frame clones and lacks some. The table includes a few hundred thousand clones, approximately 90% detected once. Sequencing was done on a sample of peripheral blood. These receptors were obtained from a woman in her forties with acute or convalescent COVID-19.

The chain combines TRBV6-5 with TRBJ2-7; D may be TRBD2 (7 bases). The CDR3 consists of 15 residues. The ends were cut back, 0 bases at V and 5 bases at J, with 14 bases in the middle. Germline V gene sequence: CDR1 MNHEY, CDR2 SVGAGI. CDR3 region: CASSYSGGGAHEQYV. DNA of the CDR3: TGTGCCAGCAGTTACTCGGGTGGGGGGGCCCACGAGCAGTACGTC.

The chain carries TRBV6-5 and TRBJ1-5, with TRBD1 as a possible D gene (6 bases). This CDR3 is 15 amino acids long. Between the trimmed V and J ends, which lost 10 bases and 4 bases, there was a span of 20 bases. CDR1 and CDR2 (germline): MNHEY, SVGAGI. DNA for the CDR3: TGTGCCATAACGGGGGGGGCCGGTCGGAATCAGCCCCAGCATTTT. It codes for CAITGGAGRNQPQHF.

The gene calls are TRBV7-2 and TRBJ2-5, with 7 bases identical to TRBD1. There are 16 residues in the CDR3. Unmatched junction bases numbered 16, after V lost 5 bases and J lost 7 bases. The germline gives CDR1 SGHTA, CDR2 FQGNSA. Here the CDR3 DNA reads TGTGCCAGCAGCACCCGGGACAGCTGGGTTGGTACGACCCAGTACTTC. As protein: CASSTRDSWVGTTQYF.

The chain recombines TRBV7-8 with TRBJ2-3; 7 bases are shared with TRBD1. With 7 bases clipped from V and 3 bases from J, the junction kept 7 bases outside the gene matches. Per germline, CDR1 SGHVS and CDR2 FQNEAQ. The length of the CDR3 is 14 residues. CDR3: CASKVDRATDTQYF. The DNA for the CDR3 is TGTGCCAGCAAGGTAGACAGGGCGACAGATACGCAGTATTTT.

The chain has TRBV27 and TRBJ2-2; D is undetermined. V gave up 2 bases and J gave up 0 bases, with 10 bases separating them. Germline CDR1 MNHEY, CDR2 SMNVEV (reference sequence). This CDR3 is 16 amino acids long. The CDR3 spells CASSLILFANTGELFF. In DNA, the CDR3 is TGTGCCAGCAGTTTAATCCTGTTCGCGAACACCGGGGAGCTGTTTTTT.

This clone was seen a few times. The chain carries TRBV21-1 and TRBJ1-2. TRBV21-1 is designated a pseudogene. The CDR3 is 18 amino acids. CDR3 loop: CASSKRTNSGPDNYGYTF. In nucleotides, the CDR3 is TGTGCCAGCAGCAAACGCACTAATAGCGGTCCGGATAACTATGGCTACACCTTC.

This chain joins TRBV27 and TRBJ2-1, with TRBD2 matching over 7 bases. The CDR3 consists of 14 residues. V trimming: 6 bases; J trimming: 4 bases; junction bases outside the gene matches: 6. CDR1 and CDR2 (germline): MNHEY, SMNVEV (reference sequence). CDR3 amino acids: CASSPLGGYNEQFF. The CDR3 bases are TGTGCCAGCAGCCCTCTGGGAGGGTACAATGAGCAGTTCTTC.

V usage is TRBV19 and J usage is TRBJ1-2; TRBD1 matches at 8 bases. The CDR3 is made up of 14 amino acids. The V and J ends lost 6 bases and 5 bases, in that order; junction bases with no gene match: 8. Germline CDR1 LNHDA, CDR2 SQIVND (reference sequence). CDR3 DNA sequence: TGTGCCAGTAGCCCCAGGGGGCCTGGGTATGGCTACACCTTC. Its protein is CASSPRGPGYGYTF.

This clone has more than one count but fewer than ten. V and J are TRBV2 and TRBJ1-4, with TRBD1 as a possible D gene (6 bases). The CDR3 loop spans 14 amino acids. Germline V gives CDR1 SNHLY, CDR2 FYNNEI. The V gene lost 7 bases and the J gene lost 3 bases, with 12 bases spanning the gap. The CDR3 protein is CASKEQGPNEKLFF. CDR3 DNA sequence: TGTGCCAGCAAAGAACAGGGCCCTAATGAAAAACTGTTTTTT. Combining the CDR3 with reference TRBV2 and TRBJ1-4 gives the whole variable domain EPEVTQTPSHQVTQMGQEVILRCVPISNHLYFYWYRQILGQKVEFLVSFYNNEISEKSEIFDDQFSVERPDGSNFTLKIRSTKLEDSAMYFCASKEQGPNEKLFFGSGTQLSVL.

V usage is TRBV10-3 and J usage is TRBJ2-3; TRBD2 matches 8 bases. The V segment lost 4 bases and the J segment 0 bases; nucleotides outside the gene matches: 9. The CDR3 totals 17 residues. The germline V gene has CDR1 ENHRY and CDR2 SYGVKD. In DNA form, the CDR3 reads TGTGCCATCAGTGGTGGCGGGGGGTTAACTAGCACAGATACGCAGTATTTT. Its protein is CAISGGGGLTSTDTQYF.

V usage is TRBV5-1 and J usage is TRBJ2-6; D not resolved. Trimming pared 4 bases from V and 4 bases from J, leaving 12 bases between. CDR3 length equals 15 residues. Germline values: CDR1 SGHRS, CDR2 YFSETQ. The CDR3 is CASSAESAGANVLTF. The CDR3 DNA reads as TGCGCCAGCAGCGCCGAGAGTGCGGGGGCCAACGTCCTGACTTTC.

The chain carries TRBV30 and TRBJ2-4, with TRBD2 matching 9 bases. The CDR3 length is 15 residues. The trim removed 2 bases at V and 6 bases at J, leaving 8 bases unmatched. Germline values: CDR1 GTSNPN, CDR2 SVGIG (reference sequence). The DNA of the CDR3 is TGTGCCTGGAGTCCTGCGGCTAGCGGGGTAAACATTCAGTACTTC. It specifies CAWSPAASGVNIQYF.

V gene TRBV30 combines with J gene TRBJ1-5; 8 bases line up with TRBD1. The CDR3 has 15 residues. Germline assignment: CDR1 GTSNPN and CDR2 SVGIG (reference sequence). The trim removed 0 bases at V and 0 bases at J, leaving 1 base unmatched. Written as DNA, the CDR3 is TGTGCCTGGAGTGTGGACAGGGATAGCAATCAGCCCCAGCATTTT. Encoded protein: CAWSVDRDSNQPQHF.

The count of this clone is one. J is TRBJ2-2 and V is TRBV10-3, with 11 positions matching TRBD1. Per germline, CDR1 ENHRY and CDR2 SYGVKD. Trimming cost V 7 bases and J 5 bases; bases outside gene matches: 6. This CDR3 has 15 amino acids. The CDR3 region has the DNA TGTGCCATCAAAACGGGACAGGGGGGTACCGGGGAGCTGTTTTTT. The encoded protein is CAIKTGQGGTGELFF.

In DNA form, the CDR3 reads TGCGCCAGCAGCCAAGATACCAGTAACTATGGCTACACCTTC. Protein sequence: CASSQDTSNYGYTF. The gene calls are TRBV4-1 and TRBJ1-2; D is uncertain. Germline values: CDR1 MGHRA, CDR2 YSYEKL. The CDR3 has 14 residues. V was shortened by 0 bases and J by 1 base, with 6 bases between the two germline ends.